One sample yielded the 10 T cell receptor beta chains listed below, sequenced in a study of shared clonotypes between healthy human individuals (dated by TCRdb to 2018 to 2020). The protocol used for the library was the immunoSEQ multiplex PCR assay. TCRdb took over this immuneACCESS table, retaining in-frame rearrangements with V and J assigned. Such tables are incomplete; in checked studies, under half of the missing clones stem from an unresolved V gene, and the remainder is unexplained. In all, the sample holds some 2,000,000 clones, and 90% to 95% of those were seen once. Clones ranked in the top ten supply under 0.15% of the sample. Sequenced input: naive CD4+ T cells sorted from blood. Reading the label with the study, this specimen's cell subset or site is: CD45RA+ positively selected. The receptors originated from a man between 18 and 29 years old in good health.

This chain connects TRBV25-1 to TRBJ1-4; the D gene is possibly TRBD1 (5 bases). The CDR3 extends over 14 amino acids. With 5 bases removed from V and 4 bases from J, the gap between germline ends came to 11 bases. From germline, CDR1 is MGHDK and CDR2 SYGVNS. The CDR3: CASSPDSLNEKLFF. In DNA form, the CDR3 reads TGTGCCAGCAGTCCAGACAGTCTTAATGAAAAACTGTTTTTT.

The chain carries TRBV11-2 and TRBJ2-1; 9 bases align to TRBD2. Germline assignment: CDR1 SGHAT and CDR2 FQNNGV. There are 15 residues in the CDR3. J lost 4 bases, V lost 3 bases, and 4 bases had no gene match. CDR3 bases: TGTGCCAGCAGCTTGTGGACTAGCGCTTACAATGAGCAGTTCTTC. It is translated as CASSLWTSAYNEQFF.

This chain uses TRBV11-3 with TRBJ1-3; D remains unclear. Germline V lookup: CDR1 SGHNT, CDR2 YENEEA. With 5 bases removed from V and 1 base from J, the gap between germline ends came to 9 bases. The CDR3 is made up of 14 amino acids. DNA of the CDR3: TGTGCCAGCAGCCTAAGTAGTTCTGGAAACACCATATATTTT. As protein: CASSLSSSGNTIYF.

J is TRBJ1-1 and V is TRBV2; tentative D call: TRBD1 (5 bases). CDR3 length: 12 amino acids. Germline V gives CDR1 SNHLY, CDR2 FYNNEI. V dropped 10 bases and J dropped 1 base, with 10 bases sitting between them. The CDR3 is CATLDTNTEAFF. CDR3 DNA sequence: TGTGCCACCCTGGACACGAACACTGAAGCTTTCTTT.

This sequence joins TRBV28 and TRBJ1-3; D ambiguous. Germline V gene data show CDR1 as MDHEN and CDR2 as SYDVKM. The CDR3 is made up of 15 amino acids. Between the trimmed V and J ends, which lost 6 bases and 2 bases, there was a span of 14 bases. The CDR3 sequence: CASSPRETTGNTIYF. As DNA, the CDR3 is TGTGCCAGCAGCCCGCGTGAGACAACTGGAAACACCATATATTTT.

This chain joins TRBV5-1 and TRBJ2-2; 7 bases match TRBD2. Germline V gene sequence: CDR1 SGHRS, CDR2 YFSETQ. The CDR3 contains 15 residues. Trimming at V came to 7 bases and at J to 1 base, leaving 7 bases not matched to a gene. CDR3: CASSSGEGNTGELFF. The CDR3 DNA reads as TGCGCCAGCTCCTCTGGGGAGGGGAACACCGGGGAGCTGTTTTTT.

This clone was counted a single time. This chain links TRBV5-6 with TRBJ2-7, with D possibly matching TRBD2 (6 bases). The CDR3 totals 13 residues. Germline loops: CDR1 SGHDT, CDR2 YYEEEE. V gave up 2 bases and J gave up 4 bases, with 10 bases separating them. Here the CDR3 DNA reads TGTGCCAGCAGCTTTGTAGCGGCGTACGAGCAGTACTTC. Translating it yields CASSFVAAYEQYF.

The V call is TRBV10-1, the J call TRBJ2-2; 7 bases agree with TRBD2. Germline CDR1 and CDR2: WNHNN and SYGVQD (reference sequence). The CDR3 is 16 amino acids. The V and J ends lost 3 bases and 4 bases, in that order; junction bases with no gene match: 8. CDR3 DNA sequence: TGCGCCAGCAGTGAAGGGAGGGGTTTTGGCACCGGGGAGCTGTTTTTT. Translation: CASSEGRGFGTGELFF.

The rearrangement links TRBV10-3 to TRBJ2-4; D gene uncertain. The CDR3 runs 15 residues. Per the germline V gene, CDR1 is ENHRY and CDR2 is SYGVKD. V was cut by 0 bases and J by 4 bases, with 10 bases left in between. CDR3 sequence (DNA): TGTGCCATCAGTGAGTCGAGCCCCGTGAAAAACATTCAGTACTTC. Amino acids: CAISESSPVKNIQYF.

Concerning this clone: This sample also contains other DNA sequences that code for the same CDR3. CDR3 region: CSVGGGGQPQHF. The CDR3, as DNA: TGCAGCGTGGGGGGTGGAGGACAGCCCCAGCATTTT. This chain joins TRBV29-1 and TRBJ1-5; D possibly corresponds to TRBD1 (5 bases). Germline CDR1 SQVTM, CDR2 ANQGSEA. The germline V and J ends were trimmed by 6 bases and 7 bases, with 13 bases remaining between them. The CDR3 is 12 amino acids.